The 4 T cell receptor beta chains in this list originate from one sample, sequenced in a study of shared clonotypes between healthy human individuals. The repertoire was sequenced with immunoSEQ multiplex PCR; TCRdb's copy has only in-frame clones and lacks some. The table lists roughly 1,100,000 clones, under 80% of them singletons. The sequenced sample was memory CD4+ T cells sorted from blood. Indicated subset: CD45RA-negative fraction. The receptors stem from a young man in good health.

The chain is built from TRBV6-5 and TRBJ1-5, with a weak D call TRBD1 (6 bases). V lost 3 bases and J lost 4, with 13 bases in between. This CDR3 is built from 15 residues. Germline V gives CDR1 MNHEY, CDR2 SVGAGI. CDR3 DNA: TGTGCCAGCAGTTATTCACAGGGCGCTAATCAGCCCCAGCATTTT. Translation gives CASSYSQGANQPQHF.

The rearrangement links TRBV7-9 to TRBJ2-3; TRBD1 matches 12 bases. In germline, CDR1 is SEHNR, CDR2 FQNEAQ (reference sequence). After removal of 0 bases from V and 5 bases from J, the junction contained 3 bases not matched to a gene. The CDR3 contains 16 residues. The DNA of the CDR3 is TGTGCCAGCAGCTTAGCTGGGACAGGGGGCAGAGATACGCAGTATTTT. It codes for CASSLAGTGGRDTQYF. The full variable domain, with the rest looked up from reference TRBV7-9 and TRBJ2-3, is DTGVSQNPRHKITKRGQNVTFRCDPISEHNRLYWYRQTLGQGPEFLTYFQNEAQLEKSRLLSDRFSAERPKGSFSTLEIQRTEQGDSAMYLCASSLAGTGGRDTQYFGPGTRLTVL.

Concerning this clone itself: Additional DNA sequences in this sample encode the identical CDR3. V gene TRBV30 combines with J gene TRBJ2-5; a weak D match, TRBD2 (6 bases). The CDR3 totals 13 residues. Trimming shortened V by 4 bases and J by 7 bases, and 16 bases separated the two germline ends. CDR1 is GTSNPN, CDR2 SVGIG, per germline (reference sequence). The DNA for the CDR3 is TGTGCCTGGAATCTGGGGGGATATGGGACCCAGTACTTC. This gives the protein CAWNLGGYGTQYF. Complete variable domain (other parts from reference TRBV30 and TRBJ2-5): SQTIHQWPATLVQPVGSPLSLECTVEGTSNPNLYWYRQAAGRGLQLLFYSVGIGQISSEVPQNLSASRPQDRQFILSSKKLLLSDSGFYLCAWNLGGYGTQYFGPGTRLLVL.

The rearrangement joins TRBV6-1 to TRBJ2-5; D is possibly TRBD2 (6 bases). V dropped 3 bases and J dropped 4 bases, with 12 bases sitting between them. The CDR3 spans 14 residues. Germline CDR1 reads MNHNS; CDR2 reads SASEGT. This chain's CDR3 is CASSDAGPPETQYF. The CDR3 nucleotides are TGTGCCAGCAGTGATGCGGGGCCCCCAGAGACCCAGTACTTC.